Below, one TCR beta chain is given with its context. Its antigen is unidentified. The sample belongs to a study of vaccination and CD4 T cells after COVID-19. For the study at large: Convalescent donors were composed of six males and four females, of whom two were Hispanic. General observations from the study: The study found median SARS-CoV-2-reactive clonotypes rising from about 22 to 38, not significantly.

Treatment of the sample: roughly 11-day PBMC culture with coronavirus spike peptide pools or control peptides (ViraFEST assay). Collection of the unexposed donor's CD4+ T cells took place before the COVID-19 pandemic (2011-2018). The Oncomine TCR Beta short-read assay was applied to DNA of cultured CD4+ T cells. TCRdb re-called the PCR reads with MiXCR, one entry per CDR3 protein. The table shows thousands of distinct CDR3 sequences, with 37% occurring only once. The sequencing input was CD4+ T cells from blood, cultured in vitro. This TCR derives from a human donor in good health.

DNA for the CDR3: TGTGCCAGCAGTGAAGCACCCGGGACAGGGGCCTCCGGCTACACCTTC. This gives the protein CASSEAPGTGASGYTF. The rearrangement links TRBV6-1 to TRBJ1-2; 10 positions agree with TRBD1. Germline V gives CDR1 MNHNS, CDR2 SASEGT. Trimming cost V 0 bases and J 8 bases; bases outside gene matches: 9. This CDR3 comprises 16 residues.